This T cell receptor (beta chain) was captured in a study of cytomegalovirus exposure and HLA in healthy donors. Amplification used 60 Vbeta primers and 13 Jbeta primers. The table came from immunoSEQ multiplex PCR; TCRdb's copy has only in-frame clones and leaves some out. The sample has around 200,000 clones; roughly 88% are singletons. J gave up 4 bases and V 9 bases, and 8 bases lay outside the gene matches. The CDR3 runs 13 residues. CDR1 MNHNS and CDR2 SASEGT come from the germline V gene. The source material was PBMCs. J is TRBJ1-2 and V is TRBV6-1, with 7 bases aligning to TRBD1. The sequence derives from a girl aged 2 to 9 in good health and CMV-seropositive. This CDR3 is CASLRGQFYGYTF. In nucleotides, the CDR3 is TGTGCCAGTCTTCGGGGACAGTTCTATGGCTACACCTTC.